Sequencing of this T cell receptor (beta chain) was carried out in a study of CD8+CD57+ T cells in acquired aplastic anemia. The wider study: DNA recovered from sorted CD4+ and CD8+ cells had a mean of 3.2 ug. Findings of the study overall: Levels of CD8+ Simpson's diversity were not significantly distinct in patients versus controls. There were twenty-nine CD8+ CDR3 sequences that occurred in both patients and controls.

This clonotype was detected many times. The antigen remains unidentified. Genomic DNA served as template for TCR beta VDJ and CDR3 profiling. Via MiXCR, TCRdb re-called the reads, giving one row per CDR3 protein. The sample yields about 150,000 distinct CDR3 sequences, approximately 52% seen once. The sequenced patients had an expansion of CD8+CD57+ cells seen by flow cytometry. Severe acquired aplastic anemia affected all patients. CDR1 and CDR2 from the germline V gene are SGHTS and YDEGEE. V was cut by 4 bases and J by 8 bases, with 18 bases left in between. CDR3 length: 15 amino acids. The V and J genes are TRBV5-8 and TRBJ1-4; maybe TRBD1 (6 bases). The sequence was collected from a human donor with aplastic anemia. Specimen: sorted CD4+, CD8+, or CD8+CD57+ T cells (not recorded which) from PBMCs. DNA for the CDR3: TGTGCCAGCAGCCGAAACCCAGGGGTAGGGGAAAAACTGTTTTTT. Its translation: CASSRNPGVGEKLFF.